This TCR beta chain was captured in a study of blood T cell repertoires in COVID-19. Overall study: COVID-19 samples, acute and convalescent, were from the United States, Italy and Spain.

Under the authors' procedure: Reference gene primer amplification gave nucleated cell count estimates. Measured with immunoSEQ multiplex PCR; TCRdb has only the in-frame clones, and not every one. V and J calls and clone size follow that table, whereas D and trimming were derived from the DNA. This table has about 400,000 clones, around 92% appearing once. The CDR3 extends over 17 amino acids. Germline values: CDR1 DFQATT, CDR2 SNEGSKA (reference sequence). V was pared by 3 bases and J by 8 bases, with 13 bases of the junction left unmatched. The material sequenced was peripheral blood. V and J are TRBV20-1 and TRBJ1-6, with TRBD1 identical over 10 bases. The TCR comes from a man between 40 and 49 years old with acute or convalescent COVID-19. As DNA, the CDR3 is TGCAGTGCTAGTTCGGGACAGGGGACAGTCGGATATTCACCCCTCCACTTT. It is translated as CSASSGQGTVGYSPLHF.